This is a list of T cell receptor beta chains from one sample in a study of blood T cell repertoires in COVID-19. Some clones are missing from TCRdb's copy, which holds only in-frame ones; the method was immunoSEQ multiplex PCR. The sample has about 190,000 clones; less than 90% are singletons. Source material: peripheral blood. The source of these receptors is a young man with acute or convalescent COVID-19. Both conserved end residues are part of each CDR3. A D gene is named only where the DNA matches it firmly. Clone size is not always given. Where it is, it says once, few, many or a class for expanded clones.

-	TRBJ2-1	-	TRBV2	CASRGLNRYNEQFF	TGTGCCAGCAGGGGACTCAACCGCTACAATGAGCAGTTCTTC
-	TRBJ1-2	-	TRBV5-1	CASSPLGVSGANNYGYTF	TGCGCCAGCAGCCCCCTGGGAGTATCAGGGGCGAATAACTATGGCTACACCTTC
TRBD1	TRBJ1-1	-	TRBV19	CASTLTGLVTEAFF	TGTGCCAGTACCCTGACAGGGCTGGTCACTGAAGCTTTCTTT
-	TRBJ1-4	-	TRBV29-1	CSVVAGAGGEKLFF	TGCAGCGTTGTGGCGGGGGCGGGAGGGGAAAAACTGTTTTTT
TRBD1	TRBJ2-3	-	TRBV18	CASSPSRGQDTQYF	TGTGCCAGCTCACCATCCAGGGGGCAAGATACGCAGTATTTT
-	TRBJ2-1	few	TRBV11-2	CASSLQVQRGEQFF	TGTGCCAGCAGCTTACAGGTCCAGAGGGGGGAGCAGTTCTTC
-	TRBJ2-1	once	TRBV15	CATSPGGSGLQHEQFF	TGTGCCACCAGCCCAGGGGGTAGCGGTTTACAACATGAGCAGTTCTTC
-	TRBJ1-1	-	TRBV2	CASSPTGLTNTEAFF	TGTGCCAGCAGCCCAACGGGACTCACGAACACTGAAGCTTTCTTT
TRBD1	TRBJ1-4	-	TRBV6-6	CASDRDRGIEKLFF	TGTGCCAGCGACCGGGACAGGGGAATTGAAAAACTGTTTTTT
-	TRBJ1-5	once	TRBV28	CASSLLGGGQPQHF	TGTGCCAGCAGTTTACTGGGGGGTGGCCAGCCCCAGCATTTT
-	TRBJ1-1	-	TRBV19	CASSIGQNEAFF	TGTGCCAGTAGTATAGGGCAGAATGAAGCTTTCTTT
TRBD1	TRBJ1-3	-	TRBV25-1	CASSGQGKGNTIYF	TGTGCCAGCAGCGGACAGGGAAAGGGAAACACCATATATTTT
TRBD1	TRBJ1-2	-	TRBV19	CASRTGGGGYTF	TGTGCCAGTAGGACAGGGGGCGGTGGCTACACCTTC
-	TRBJ1-5	-	TRBV28	CASSTTGTQNSNQPQHF	TGTGCCAGCAGTACTACCGGGACACAAAATAGCAATCAGCCCCAGCATTTT
TRBD1	TRBJ1-1	once	TRBV14	CASSQEGGDGTAMRNTEAFF	TGTGCCAGCAGCCAAGAGGGAGGCGACGGGACAGCGATGAGGAACACTGAAGCTTTCTTT
-	TRBJ1-4	-	TRBV12-3/TRBV12-4	CASSFSLNEKLFF	TGTGCCAGCAGTTTCAGTCTTAATGAAAAACTGTTTTTT
-	TRBJ2-5	-	TRBV5-1	CASSRLVERRQETQYF	TGCGCCAGCAGCCGCTTGGTGGAGCGTCGCCAAGAGACCCAGTACTTC
TRBD1	TRBJ2-2	-	TRBV28	CASSLTGAESGELFF	TGTGCCAGCAGTCTTACAGGGGCAGAGAGTGGGGAGCTGTTTTTT
-	TRBJ2-1	-	TRBV7-3	CASSLIPGVANEQFF	TGTGCCAGCAGCTTAATTCCAGGGGTAGCCAATGAGCAGTTCTTC
TRBD1	TRBJ2-7	once	TRBV5-5	CASSGGQGQYEQYF	TGTGCCAGCAGCGGGGGACAGGGGCAGTACGAGCAGTACTTC
TRBD1	TRBJ1-6	-	TRBV5-1	CASSFEGATSYNSPLHF	TGCGCCAGCAGCTTTGAGGGGGCTACCTCCTATAATTCACCCCTCCACTTT